This TCR beta chain is from a study of T cell responses to AZD1222 COVID-19 vaccine. Study outcomes and limitations: Every sample of the repertoires postdated the peak T cell response. Females made up more of the donors, who were largely white British, and clonal diversity may have come out too low.

Turning to this clone: Its cognate antigen is unknown.

The CDR3 totals 14 residues. The germline CDR1 and CDR2 sequences are LNHDA and SQIVND (reference sequence). The V segment lost 4 bases and the J segment 3 bases; nucleotides outside the gene matches: 6. Generated by immunoSEQ multiplex PCR, the TCRdb table keeps only in-frame clones and is missing some. Seen here are around 110,000 clones, approximately 93% observed once, and the top ten hold approximately 3.1%. The specimen was peripheral blood, collected on day 0 of AZD1222 vaccination. This sequence originates from an adult in good health. The chain recombines TRBV19 with TRBJ2-7, with 7 nucleotides matching TRBD1. CDR3 region: CASSTGTVSYEQYF. The CDR3, as DNA: TGTGCCAGTAGTACGGGGACAGTAAGCTACGAGCAGTACTTC.